The TCR beta chain described here comes from a study of blood T cells in healthy people across ages. Next came a second PCR, run for about 7 to 12 cycles, which used a sample-barcoded 5' primer along with a J-beta primer mix. TCRdb redid the calling of the 5' RACE reads with MiXCR, one entry per CDR3 protein. The repertoire holds about 1.5 million distinct CDR3 sequences, with about 45% as singletons. The CDR3 totals 15 residues. The ends were cut back, 5 bases at V and 0 bases at J, with 11 bases in the middle. The sequence came from a woman younger than 35 in good health. The V and J genes are TRBV12-3 or TRBV12-4 and TRBJ1-5; possibly TRBD1 for D (5 bases). Sequenced: blood. The CDR3 coding sequence is TGTGCCAGCAGTGACGGACACTATAGCAATCAGCCCCAGCATTTT. The encoded protein is CASSDGHYSNQPQHF.